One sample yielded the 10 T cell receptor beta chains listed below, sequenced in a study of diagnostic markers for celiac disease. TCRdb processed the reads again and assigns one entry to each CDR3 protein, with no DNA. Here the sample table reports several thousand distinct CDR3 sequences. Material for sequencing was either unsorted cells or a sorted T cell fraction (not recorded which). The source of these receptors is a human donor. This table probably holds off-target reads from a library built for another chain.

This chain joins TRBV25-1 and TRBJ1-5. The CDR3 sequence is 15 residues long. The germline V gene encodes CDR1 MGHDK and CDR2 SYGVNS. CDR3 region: CASSGLDEINQPQHF.

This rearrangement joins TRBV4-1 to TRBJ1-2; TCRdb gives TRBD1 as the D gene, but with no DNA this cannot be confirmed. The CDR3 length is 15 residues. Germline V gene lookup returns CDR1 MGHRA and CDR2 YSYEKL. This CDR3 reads CASSQEWDPFYGYTF.

Here the CDR3 reads CASTFRAAAGYTF. The chain employs TRBV7-9 and TRBJ1-2; TCRdb calls TRBD1, which cannot be checked without DNA. The CDR3 is made up of 13 amino acids. Germline V gene lookup returns CDR1 SEHNR and CDR2 FQNEAQ (reference sequence).

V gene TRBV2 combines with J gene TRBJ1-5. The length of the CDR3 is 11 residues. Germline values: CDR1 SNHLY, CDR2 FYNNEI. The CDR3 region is CASKAGGPQHF.

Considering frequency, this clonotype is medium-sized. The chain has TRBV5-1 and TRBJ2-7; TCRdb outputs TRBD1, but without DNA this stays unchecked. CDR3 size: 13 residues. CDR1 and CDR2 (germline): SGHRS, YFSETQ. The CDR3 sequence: CASSHSDRGKQYF.

The CDR3 reads CASNRQGASSFYGYTF. J is TRBJ1-2 and V is TRBV2; absent DNA, TCRdb's TRBD1 call cannot be checked. The CDR3 contains 16 residues. Germline assignment: CDR1 SNHLY and CDR2 FYNNEI.

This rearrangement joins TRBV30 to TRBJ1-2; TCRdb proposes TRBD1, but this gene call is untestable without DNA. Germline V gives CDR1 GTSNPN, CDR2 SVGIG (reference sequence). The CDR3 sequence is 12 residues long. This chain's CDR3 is CAWGGQSGGYTF.

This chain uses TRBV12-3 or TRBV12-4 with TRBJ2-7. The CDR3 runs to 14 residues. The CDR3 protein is CASSLRRSSYEQYF.

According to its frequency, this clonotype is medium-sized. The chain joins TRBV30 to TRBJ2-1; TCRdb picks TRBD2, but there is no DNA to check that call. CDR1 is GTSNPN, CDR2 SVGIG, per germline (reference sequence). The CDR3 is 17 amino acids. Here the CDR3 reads CAWSLFERGNIYNEQFF.

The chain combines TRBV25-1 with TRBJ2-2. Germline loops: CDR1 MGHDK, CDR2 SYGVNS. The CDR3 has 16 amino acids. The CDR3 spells CASSLYRLTNTGELFF.